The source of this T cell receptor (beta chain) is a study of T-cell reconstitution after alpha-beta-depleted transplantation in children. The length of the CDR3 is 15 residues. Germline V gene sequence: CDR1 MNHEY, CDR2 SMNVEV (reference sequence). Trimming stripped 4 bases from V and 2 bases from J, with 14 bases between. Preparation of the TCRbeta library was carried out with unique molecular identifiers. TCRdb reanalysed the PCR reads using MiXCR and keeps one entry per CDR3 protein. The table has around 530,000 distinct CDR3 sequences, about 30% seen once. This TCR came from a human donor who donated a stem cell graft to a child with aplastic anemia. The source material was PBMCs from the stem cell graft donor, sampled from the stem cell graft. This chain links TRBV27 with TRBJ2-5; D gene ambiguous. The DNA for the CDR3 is TGTGCCAGCAGTTCAATGGGCCTAGGGCAAGAGACCCAGTACTTC. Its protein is CASSSMGLGQETQYF.